The 11 T cell receptor beta chains in this list originate from one sample, sequenced in a study of blood T cell repertoires in COVID-19. The data were produced by immunoSEQ multiplex PCR, yet TCRdb's version contains in-frame clones alone and is incomplete. The table lists more than 50,000 clones, roughly 68% of them singletons. Sequenced input: peripheral blood. The receptors were sampled from a woman of 80 years or more with acute or convalescent COVID-19.

The chain combines TRBV6-2 or TRBV6-3 with TRBJ2-1; D is undetermined. The germline V and J ends were trimmed by 2 bases and 5 bases, with 10 bases remaining between them. This CDR3 has 14 residues. CDR1 and CDR2 from the germline V gene are MNHEY and SVGEGT. CDR3: CASSYPSTDNEQFF. In nucleotides, the CDR3 is TGTGCCAGCAGTTACCCCTCTACAGACAATGAGCAGTTCTTC.

The table lists this clone with a count of one. The V call is TRBV29-1, the J call TRBJ1-3, with 7 nucleotides matching TRBD1. CDR3 length equals 14 residues. Germline-derived CDR1 and CDR2 are SQVTM and ANQGSEA. Losses at the gene ends were 4 bases for V and 0 bases for J; bases not matched to a gene: 3. This CDR3 is CSVGGQSSGNTIYF. In DNA, the CDR3 is TGCAGCGTTGGGGGACAGAGCTCTGGAAACACCATATATTTT.

The V call is TRBV5-8, the J call TRBJ1-4, with D possibly TRBD1 on 6 matching bases. The CDR3 is 16 residues long. Germline-derived CDR1 and CDR2 are SGHTS and YDEGEE. Trimming left V 3 bases short and J 6 bases short, with 18 bases between. CDR3 amino acids: CASSSGGAGADEKLFF. CDR3 bases: TGTGCCAGCAGCTCGGGAGGGGCAGGGGCTGATGAAAAACTGTTTTTT. Drawing the rest from reference TRBV5-8 and TRBJ1-4, the complete variable domain is EAGVTQSPTHLIKTRGQQATLRCSPISGHTSVYWYQQALGLGLQFLLWYDEGEERNRGNFPPRFSGRQFPNYSSELNVNALELEDSALYLCASSSGGAGADEKLFFGSGTQLSVL.

This clone showed up many times. The chain has TRBV12-3 or TRBV12-4 and TRBJ2-7; D possibly corresponds to TRBD1 (5 bases). V dropped 7 bases and J dropped 1 base, with 11 bases sitting between them. This CDR3 has 13 amino acids. The CDR3 DNA is TGTGCCAGCACGAAGGGGCTATCCTACGAGCAGTACTTC. Protein sequence: CASTKGLSYEQYF.

This chain connects TRBV2 to TRBJ1-1, with 7 positions matching TRBD1. CDR1 and CDR2 from the germline V gene are SNHLY and FYNNEI. The CDR3 extends over 15 amino acids. Germline trimming cut 4 bases from V and 3 bases from J; bases unmatched to any gene: 8. This chain's CDR3 is CASSGNRGIYTEAFF. Written as DNA, the CDR3 is TGTGCCAGCAGTGGCAACAGGGGCATTTACACTGAAGCTTTCTTT.

The rearrangement joins TRBV3-1 (or the pseudogene TRBV3-2) to TRBJ2-5; 11 bases map to TRBD1. The germline V gene has CDR1 LGHDT and CDR2 YNNKEL (reference sequence). The length of the CDR3 is 15 residues. With 7 bases clipped from V and 5 bases from J, the junction kept 9 bases outside the gene matches. The CDR3 reads CASTLRTGGGETQYF. CDR3 sequence (DNA): TGTGCCAGCACCCTCCGGACAGGGGGCGGCGAGACCCAGTACTTC.

The CDR3 sequence: CASSSQPGQGFNEQFF. DNA of the CDR3: TGTGCCAGCAGCTCACAGCCGGGACAGGGGTTCAATGAGCAGTTCTTC. V gene TRBV7-3 combines with J gene TRBJ2-1; TRBD1 aligns across 10 bases. CDR1 and CDR2 (germline): SGHTA, FQGTGA. Trimming cost V 4 bases and J 6 bases; bases outside gene matches: 9. CDR3 length equals 16 residues.

This clone was observed a handful of times. The rearrangement joins TRBV6-2 or TRBV6-3 to TRBJ1-6; TRBD1 might be the D (6 bases). Between the trimmed V and J ends, which lost 0 bases and 4 bases, there was a span of 13 bases. This CDR3 has 17 residues. The germline CDR1 and CDR2 sequences are MNHEY and SVGEGT. The CDR3 nucleotides read TGTGCCAGCAGTTACTCAAGGACAGTGGATTATAATTCACCCCTCCACTTT. Its translation is CASSYSRTVDYNSPLHF.

This chain links TRBV7-3 with TRBJ2-1; a possible D gene is TRBD2 (6 bases). CDR3 length: 14 residues. The germline V and J ends were trimmed by 7 bases and 7 bases, with 17 bases remaining between them. Germline CDR1 and CDR2: SGHTA and FQGTGA. CDR3 sequence reads: CASTLAGRENEQFF. The CDR3, as DNA: TGTGCCAGCACTCTCGCGGGAAGGGAGAATGAGCAGTTCTTC. Looking up the rest from reference TRBV7-3 and TRBJ2-1 gives the full variable domain: GAGVSQTPSNKVTEKGKYVELRCDPISGHTALYWYRQSLGQGPEFLIYFQGTGAADDSGLPNDRFFAVRPEGSVSTLKIQRTERGDSAVYLCASTLAGRENEQFFGPGTRLTVL.

The genes are TRBV11-2 and TRBJ1-3; unclear D gene. This CDR3 is built from 14 residues. Trimming pared 4 bases from V and 3 bases from J, leaving 10 bases between. Germline CDR1 reads SGHAT; CDR2 reads FQNNGV. The CDR3 is CASSSPRFGNTIYF. CDR3 DNA: TGTGCCAGCAGCTCTCCCCGTTTTGGAAACACCATATATTTT.

This clone was seen just once. This chain links TRBV28 with TRBJ1-2; perhaps TRBD1 as D (6 bases). The CDR3 contains 12 residues. Germline values: CDR1 MDHEN, CDR2 SYDVKM. Trimming left V 8 bases short and J 4 bases short, with 11 bases between. The CDR3 reads CASAQGPYGYTF. The CDR3 DNA sequence: TGTGCCAGCGCACAGGGTCCCTATGGCTACACCTTC.